This TCR beta chain originates from a study of T cell repertoires in ileal Crohn's disease. Noted time point: proximal margin of the surgical specimen (macroscopically non-inflamed). Adults with ileal or ileocolonic Crohn's disease and an indication for resection were eligible. Study results and caveats: Clonality above 26.8% at surgery always came with endoscopic recurrence. Active smokers at surgery had more clonal expansions than non-smokers.

Some clones are missing from TCRdb's copy, which holds only in-frame ones; the method was immunoSEQ multiplex PCR. The sample records about 7,200 clones, around 82% being singletons. A note on this clone: Its cognate antigen is unknown.

This TCR was recovered from an adult with Crohn's disease. The sample comprised ileal tissue.

The CDR3 DNA is TGTGCCAGTAGTATCTCTCGCAGTACCTACGAGCAGTACTTC. The encoded protein is CASSISRSTYEQYF. The chain is built from TRBV19 and TRBJ2-7; no reliable D call. The CDR3 totals 14 residues. In germline, CDR1 is LNHDA, CDR2 SQIVND (reference sequence). Trimming took off 3 bases at V and 2 bases at J, with 11 bases between the two ends.